The entry that follows covers one T cell receptor beta chain sequence. Clones were read by immunoSEQ multiplex PCR, and TCRdb kept only the in-frame ones, dropping some. The sample includes around 34,000 clones, around nine tenths seen only once; the top ten take roughly 10%. Trimming stripped 4 bases from V and 3 bases from J, with 13 bases between. Germline assignment: CDR1 SGHRS and CDR2 YFSETQ. This CDR3 comprises 14 residues. This sample was taken from a study of T cell changes during pregnancy in multiple sclerosis. The clonotype comes from a female donor with multiple sclerosis, enrolled in a pregnancy study. The input for sequencing was CD8+ T cells from peripheral blood mononuclear cells, taken before pregnancy. The chain has TRBV5-1 and TRBJ1-1; D is perhaps TRBD1 (6 bases). The CDR3 loop reads CASSTYRADTEAFF. The CDR3 bases are TGCGCCAGCAGCACCTACAGGGCGGACACTGAAGCTTTCTTT.